The 9 T cell receptor beta chains listed next were all sequenced from one sample in a study of chemoradiotherapy in HPV16-positive cancers (dated by TCRdb to 2021 to 2024). Receptor libraries were prepared by the immunoSEQ multiplex PCR assay. This is the immuneACCESS table as TCRdb keeps it, with only in-frame sequences that have V and J called. A part of the clones is gone; compared with another copy, unresolved V genes explain less than half, and the rest is unexplained. This sample comprises approximately 10,000 clones, roughly 70% of them detected only once. The biggest ten clones account for 14% of the sample. This sample was obtained from a patient who underwent chemoradiotherapy. These receptors were collected from a human donor with HPV-associated anogenital cancer.

This clone has a single count. The rearrangement uses TRBV9 and TRBJ2-6; 7 bases fit TRBD1. After removal of 0 bases from V and 0 bases from J, the junction contained 9 bases not matched to a gene. Germline CDR1 reads SGDLS; CDR2 reads YYNGEE. The CDR3 is 19 amino acids. CDR3 amino acids: CASSVADTGDRSGANVLTF. Here the CDR3 DNA reads TGTGCCAGCAGCGTAGCGGACACAGGGGACCGCTCTGGGGCCAACGTCCTGACTTTC.

The chain joins TRBV28 to TRBJ1-6, with D unresolved. There are 12 residues in the CDR3. Germline values: CDR1 MDHEN, CDR2 SYDVKM. V lost 4 bases, J lost 12 bases, and 10 bases lay in between. The CDR3 spells CASSYTGLPLHF. The CDR3 DNA reads as TGTGCCAGCAGTTACACGGGGTTACCCCTCCACTTT.

V gene TRBV7-2 combines with J gene TRBJ2-1, with D perhaps matching TRBD2 (5 bases). Germline lookup yields CDR1 SGHTA and CDR2 FQGNSA. The CDR3 sequence is 14 residues long. The ends were cut back, 3 bases at V and 1 base at J, with 7 bases in the middle. CDR3 bases: TGTGCCAGCAGCTTTCGGGGATCCTACAATGAGCAGTTCTTC. Protein: CASSFRGSYNEQFF.

The chain couples TRBV5-1 to TRBJ1-4; no clear D gene. V gave up 4 bases and J gave up 8 bases, with 15 bases separating them. The CDR3 has 14 amino acids. The germline gives CDR1 SGHRS, CDR2 YFSETQ. CDR3 DNA: TGCGCCAGCAGCCCTACCTCGGGGAACGAAAAACTGTTTTTT. It encodes CASSPTSGNEKLFF.

The rearrangement uses TRBV6-6 and TRBJ1-2; 10 nucleotides line up with TRBD1. V was pared by 6 bases and J by 0 bases, with 7 bases of the junction left unmatched. CDR1 and CDR2 from the germline V gene are MNHNY and SVGAGI (reference sequence). The CDR3 totals 16 residues. The CDR3 reads CASSIPGQGSNYGYTF. CDR3 DNA sequence: TGTGCCAGCAGCATACCGGGACAGGGGTCTAACTATGGCTACACCTTC.

The count of this clone is one. The chain has TRBV5-4 and TRBJ2-4; weak D call: TRBD2 (6 bases). V was clipped by 4 bases and J by 11 bases, with 22 bases between them. This CDR3 spans 15 amino acids. The germline gives CDR1 SGHNT, CDR2 YYREEE (reference sequence). The CDR3, as DNA: TGTGCCAGCAGCCAGTCCGGGACTGGGGGGAGTCTTCAGTACTTC. As protein: CASSQSGTGGSLQYF.

This clone is a singleton in its sample. The V and J genes are TRBV4-1 and TRBJ2-2; 10 bases are shared with TRBD2. After removal of 0 bases from V and 8 bases from J, the junction contained 9 bases not matched to a gene. The V gene's germline CDR1 is MGHRA and CDR2 YSYEKL. The CDR3 runs 17 residues. The CDR3, as DNA: TGCGCCAGCAGCCAAGAGGGTACCAGCGGGGGGGCTGGGGAGCTGTTTTTT. Protein product: CASSQEGTSGGAGELFF.

The genes are TRBV29-1 and TRBJ2-5; 7 nucleotides line up with TRBD2. The ends lost 4 bases at V and 5 bases at J; junction bases unmatched: 10. CDR3 length equals 14 residues. The germline V gene has CDR1 SQVTM and CDR2 ANQGSEA. The CDR3 loop reads CSVATSERYETQYF. As DNA, the CDR3 is TGCAGCGTTGCAACTAGCGAGAGATATGAGACCCAGTACTTC. The variable domain in full, completed from reference TRBV29-1 and TRBJ2-5, reads SAVISQKPSRDICQRGTSLTIQCQVDSQVTMMFWYRQQPGQSLTLIATANQGSEATYESGFVIDKFPISRPNLTFSTLTVSNMSPEDSSIYLCSVATSERYETQYFGPGTRLLVL.

This chain connects TRBV7-9 to TRBJ1-1; D unclear. The CDR3 is made up of 14 amino acids. The V gene's germline CDR1 is SEHNR and CDR2 FQNEAQ (reference sequence). Trimming took off 2 bases at V and 4 bases at J, with 11 bases between the two ends. CDR3 protein: CASSLMGEGTEAFF. CDR3 sequence (DNA): TGTGCCAGCAGCTTAATGGGTGAAGGCACTGAAGCTTTCTTT.